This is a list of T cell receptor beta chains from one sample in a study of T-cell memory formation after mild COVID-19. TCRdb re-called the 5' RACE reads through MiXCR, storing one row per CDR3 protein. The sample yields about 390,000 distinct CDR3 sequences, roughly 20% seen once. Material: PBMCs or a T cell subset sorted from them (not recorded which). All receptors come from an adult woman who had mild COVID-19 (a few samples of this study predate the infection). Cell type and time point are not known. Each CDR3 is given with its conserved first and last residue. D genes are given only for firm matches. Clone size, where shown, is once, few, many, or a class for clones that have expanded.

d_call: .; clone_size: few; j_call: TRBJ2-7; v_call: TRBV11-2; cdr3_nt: TGTGCCAGCAGCTCGGGCGACAGGAGCGCATACGAGCAGTACTTC; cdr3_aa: CASSSGDRSAYEQYF
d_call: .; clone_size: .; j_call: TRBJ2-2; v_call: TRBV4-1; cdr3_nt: TGCGCCAGCAGCCAACCGAGTCGGGGGATGGCCGGGGAGCTGTTTTTT; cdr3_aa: CASSQPSRGMAGELFF
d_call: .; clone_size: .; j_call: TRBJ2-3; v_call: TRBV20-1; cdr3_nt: TGCAGTGCCAATAAACCTCCGTCAGATACGCAGTATTTT; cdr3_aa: CSANKPPSDTQYF
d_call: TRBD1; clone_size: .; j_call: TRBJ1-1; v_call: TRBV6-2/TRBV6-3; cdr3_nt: TGTGCCAGCAGTTACCGACTGAGAATCCGGGACAGGGTAAAGAACACTGAAGCTTTCTTT; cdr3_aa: CASSYRLRIRDRVKNTEAFF
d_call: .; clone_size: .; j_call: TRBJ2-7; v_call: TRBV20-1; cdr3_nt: TGCAGTGCTAGACCAGGGTATATGCCGTACGAGCAGTACTTC; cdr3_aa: CSARPGYMPYEQYF
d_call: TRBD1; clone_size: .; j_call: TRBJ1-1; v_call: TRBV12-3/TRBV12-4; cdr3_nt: TGTGCCAGCAGTTTACCAGGACAGGGTATGAACGGGTACACTGAAGCTTTCTTT; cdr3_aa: CASSLPGQGMNGYTEAFF
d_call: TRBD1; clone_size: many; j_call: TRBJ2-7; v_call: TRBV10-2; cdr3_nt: TGCGCCAGCAGTGACAGGGACAGGGACGAGCAGTACTTC; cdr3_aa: CASSDRDRDEQYF
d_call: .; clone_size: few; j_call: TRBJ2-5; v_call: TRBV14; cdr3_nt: TGTGCCAGCAGCCAAGTCAGAGATTTTGCGAAGACCCAGTACTTC; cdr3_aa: CASSQVRDFAKTQYF
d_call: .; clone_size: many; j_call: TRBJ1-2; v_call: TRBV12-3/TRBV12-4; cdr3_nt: TGTGCCAGCAGAACAGGTGCCCCCCCTTCTGGCTACACCTTC; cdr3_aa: CASRTGAPPSGYTF
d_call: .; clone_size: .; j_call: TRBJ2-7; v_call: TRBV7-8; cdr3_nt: TGTGCCAGCAGCTTAGCCCGGCTAGCGCGGGGCTACGAGCAGTACTTC; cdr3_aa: CASSLARLARGYEQYF
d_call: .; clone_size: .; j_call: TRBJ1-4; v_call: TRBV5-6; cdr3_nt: TGTGCCAGCAGCTTGTCCGGGGCAGGGGAAAAACTGTTTTTT; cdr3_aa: CASSLSGAGEKLFF
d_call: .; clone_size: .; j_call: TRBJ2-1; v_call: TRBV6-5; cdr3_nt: TGTGCCAGCAGTTACTCCCGGGGGGCGGGATGGGAGCAGTTCTTC; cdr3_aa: CASSYSRGAGWEQFF
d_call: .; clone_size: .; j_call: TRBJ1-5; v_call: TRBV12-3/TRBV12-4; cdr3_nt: TGTGCCAGCAGTTCAAATCGACAGGTAATAGGCAATCAGCCCCAGCATTTT; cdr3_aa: CASSSNRQVIGNQPQHF
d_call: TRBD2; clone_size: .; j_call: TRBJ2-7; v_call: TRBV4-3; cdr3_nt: TGCGCCAGCAGCCAAGATGAGCGGGAGAAGGCCTACGAGCAGTACTTC; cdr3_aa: CASSQDEREKAYEQYF
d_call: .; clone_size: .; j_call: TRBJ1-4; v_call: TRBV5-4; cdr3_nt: TGTGCCATCAGCTTGATGGGGCATGGTGAAAAACTGTTTTTT; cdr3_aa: CAISLMGHGEKLFF
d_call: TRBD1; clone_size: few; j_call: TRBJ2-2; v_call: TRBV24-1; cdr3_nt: TGTGCCACCAGTGATCAGGGGGACACCGGGGAGCTGTTTTTT; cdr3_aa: CATSDQGDTGELFF
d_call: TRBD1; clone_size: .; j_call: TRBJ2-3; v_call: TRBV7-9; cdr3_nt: TGTGCCAGCAGCTTAGGACAGGGATACACAGATACGCAGTATTTT; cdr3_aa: CASSLGQGYTDTQYF
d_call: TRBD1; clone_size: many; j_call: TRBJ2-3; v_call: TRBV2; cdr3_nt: TGTGCCAGCAGTTTCACAGGGGCCGATACGCAGTATTTT; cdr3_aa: CASSFTGADTQYF
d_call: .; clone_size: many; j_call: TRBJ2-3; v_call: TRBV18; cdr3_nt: TGTGCCAGCTCTACGGAGGGGACTTCGGATACGCAGTATTTT; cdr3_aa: CASSTEGTSDTQYF
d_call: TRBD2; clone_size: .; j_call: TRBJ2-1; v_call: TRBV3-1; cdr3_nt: TGTGCCAGCAGCCCAGGCTTGCAGCGGGAGAGTGGGTGGGGTGAGCAGTTCTTC; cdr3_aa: CASSPGLQRESGWGEQFF
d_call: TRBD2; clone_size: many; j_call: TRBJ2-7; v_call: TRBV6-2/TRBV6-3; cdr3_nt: TGTGCCAGTCGGCGGGAGGGTACCTACGAGCAGTACTTC; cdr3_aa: CASRREGTYEQYF
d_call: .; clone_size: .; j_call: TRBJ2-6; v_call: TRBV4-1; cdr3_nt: TGCGCCAGCAGCCATCCCTCTGGGGCCAACGTCCTGACTTTC; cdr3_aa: CASSHPSGANVLTF
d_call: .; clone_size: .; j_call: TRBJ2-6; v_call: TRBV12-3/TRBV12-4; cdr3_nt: TGTGCCAGCAGTTTATACGGAACCTCTGGGGCCAACGTCCTGACTTTC; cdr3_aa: CASSLYGTSGANVLTF
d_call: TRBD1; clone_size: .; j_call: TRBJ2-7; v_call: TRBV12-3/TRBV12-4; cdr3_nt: TGTGCCAGCAGTGGACAGGGGGCACGAGGAGAGCAGTACTTC; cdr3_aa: CASSGQGARGEQYF
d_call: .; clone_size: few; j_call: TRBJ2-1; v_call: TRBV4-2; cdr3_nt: TGTGCCAGCAGCCAAGATGGAGATACAGGTAACAATGAGCAGTTCTTC; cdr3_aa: CASSQDGDTGNNEQFF
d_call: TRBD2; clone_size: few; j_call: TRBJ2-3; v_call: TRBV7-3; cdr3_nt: TGTGCCAGCAGCCCGACCCCTACCGCAGCGGGGGGCCAGGCAGATACGCAGTATTTT; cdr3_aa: CASSPTPTAAGGQADTQYF
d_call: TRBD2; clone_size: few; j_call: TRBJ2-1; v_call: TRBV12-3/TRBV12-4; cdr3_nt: TGTGCCAGCAGTTTACTAGCGGGAGGAAGGTTGGTAAATGAGCAGTTCTTC; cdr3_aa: CASSLLAGGRLVNEQFF
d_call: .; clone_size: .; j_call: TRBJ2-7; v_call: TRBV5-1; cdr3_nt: TGCGCCAGCAGCGCACATTTATTCTACGAGCAGTACTTC; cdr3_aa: CASSAHLFYEQYF
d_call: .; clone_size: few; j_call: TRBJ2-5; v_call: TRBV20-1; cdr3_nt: TGCAGTGTTCAGGGGGGCCAAGAGACCCAGTACTTC; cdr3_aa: CSVQGGQETQYF